This T cell receptor beta chain comes out of a study of OX40 agonist ivuxolimab in advanced cancers. V was cut by 8 bases and J by 11 bases, with 20 bases left in between. This CDR3 contains 13 residues. CDR1 and CDR2 from the germline V gene are SNHLY and FYNNEI. TCRdb's copy holds only in-frame clones and misses some; the assay was immunoSEQ multiplex PCR. Among about 31,000 clones, approximately 86% were seen once, and the ten largest hold 31%. The chain recombines TRBV2 with TRBJ2-3; a possible D gene is TRBD2 (5 bases). Sequenced material: CD4+ or CD8+ T cells sorted from blood, taken in a trial of the OX40 agonist ivuxolimab. The clonotype comes from an adult with an advanced solid tumor such as melanoma, head and neck, liver or kidney cancer. In DNA, the CDR3 is TGTGCCAGCCGATTAGGAAGTGGCCGGGGGCAGTATTTT. Translated, it gives CASRLGSGRGQYF.